A selection of T cell receptor beta chains follows, all from one sample in a study of cytomegalovirus exposure and HLA in healthy donors. Libraries were prepared by immunoSEQ multiplex PCR; TCRdb keeps only in-frame clonotypes and omits some of them. In all, the sample yields some 120,000 clones. The specimen sequenced was PBMCs. These receptors were obtained from a woman aged 55-70 years in good health and CMV-seronegative. Both conserved end residues are part of each CDR3. D genes are given only for firm matches.

D	V	J	DNA	CDR3
-	TRBV5-1	TRBJ1-1	TGCGCCAGCAGCTTGGAAGGGGGTCGGGCTTTCTTT	CASSLEGGRAFF
-	TRBV2	TRBJ2-2	TGTGCCAGCAGTGATTTAGCCGGGGAGCTGTTTTTT	CASSDLAGELFF
TRBD1	TRBV5-5	TRBJ1-2	TGTGCCAGCAGCGAACAGGGGGCCGGCTATGGCTACACCTTC	CASSEQGAGYGYTF
TRBD1	TRBV27	TRBJ2-7	TGTGCCAGCAGTAGGCCGGGACAGAACTCCTACGAGCAGTACTTC	CASSRPGQNSYEQYF
-	TRBV4-1	TRBJ1-1	TGCGCCAGCAGCCAAGCACGGGGGAGTAAGGACACTGAAGCTTTCTTT	CASSQARGSKDTEAFF
-	TRBV28	TRBJ2-7	TGTGCCAGCAGATTTAACTACGAGCAGTACTTC	CASRFNYEQYF
-	TRBV6-5	TRBJ1-1	TGTGCCAGCAGTTACTCGAGAGTTCGAACTGAAGCTTTCTTT	CASSYSRVRTEAFF
-	TRBV28	TRBJ1-4	TGTGCCAGCAGTTCCCCCAATTACCGACAGAGCACCCCCGAAAAACTGTTTTTT	CASSSPNYRQSTPEKLFF
-	TRBV19	TRBJ2-5	TGTGCCAGTAGTCGGGTGATCCAAGAGACCCAGTACTTC	CASSRVIQETQYF
-	TRBV28	TRBJ1-6	TGTGCCAGCAGTTTCAGTGTTCGGAGCTCCTATAATTCACCCCTCCACTTT	CASSFSVRSSYNSPLHF
TRBD2	TRBV27	TRBJ2-1	TGTGCCAGCAGCCCAGCGGGGACGTCCTACAATGAGCAGTTCTTC	CASSPAGTSYNEQFF
-	TRBV5-6	TRBJ2-7	TGTGCCAGCATCGGTAGTCGGGACTACGAGCAGTACTTC	CASIGSRDYEQYF
TRBD2	TRBV5-1	TRBJ2-3	TGCGCCAGCAGCTTGACCGGGACTAGCGCCCCCGGTACGCAGTATTTT	CASSLTGTSAPGTQYF
TRBD1	TRBV7-9	TRBJ1-1	TGTGCCAGCAGCTTCCAGGGGGCTACCGAAGCTTTCTTT	CASSFQGATEAFF
TRBD2	TRBV7-6	TRBJ2-7	TGTGCCAGCAGCCTGAGGACTAGCGGGGGTTTGGGCGAGCAGTACTTC	CASSLRTSGGLGEQYF
TRBD1	TRBV27	TRBJ1-2	TGTGCCAGCAGTTTGACAGGGGTCGGAGGCTACACCTTC	CASSLTGVGGYTF
TRBD2	TRBV2	TRBJ2-1	TGTGCCAGCAGTTTAAGCGGGGCGGGGAACAATGAGCAGTTCTTC	CASSLSGAGNNEQFF
TRBD1	TRBV27	TRBJ2-7	TGTGCCAGCAGTCCCAGCGGGACAGGGAGGTACGAGCAGTACTTC	CASSPSGTGRYEQYF
TRBD1	TRBV5-1	TRBJ2-7	TGCGCCAGCAGCACGTCCGGGACAGGGGAGTACTACGAGCAGTACTTC	CASSTSGTGEYYEQYF
-	TRBV9	TRBJ2-2	TGTGCCAGCAGCGTAGAAGGGGGGGTCACCGGGGAGCTGTTTTTT	CASSVEGGVTGELFF
TRBD1	TRBV29-1	TRBJ1-5	TGCAGCGTTGTGGACAGGGGGCTTTATCAGCCCCAGCATTTT	CSVVDRGLYQPQHF
TRBD1	TRBV7-3	TRBJ1-2	TGTGCCAGCAGCCATGGACAGGGAATGACCGGTGGCTACACCTTC	CASSHGQGMTGGYTF
TRBD1	TRBV2	TRBJ2-2	TGTGCCAGCACCCTTGACAGGGTTAACACCGGGGAGCTGTTTTTT	CASTLDRVNTGELFF
-	TRBV28	TRBJ1-2	TGTGCCAGCAGTTTCCAGGTAGACTATGGCTACACCTTC	CASSFQVDYGYTF
TRBD2	TRBV11-2	TRBJ2-1	TGTGCCAGCAGCTTAGGACTAGCATCGTCCGAGCAGTTCTTC	CASSLGLASSEQFF
-	TRBV7-2	TRBJ1-1	TGTGCCAGCAGCCGGGGGGCTGAAGCTTTCTTT	CASSRGAEAFF
TRBD1	TRBV7-9	TRBJ1-1	TGTGCCAGCAGCTTGGGACAGCCGAACACTGAAGCTTTCTTT	CASSLGQPNTEAFF
TRBD2	TRBV10-1	TRBJ2-3	TGCGCCAGCAGTGAGGTTCCCCCGAGCGGGAGTCTTGCAGATACGCAGTATTTT	CASSEVPPSGSLADTQYF
TRBD1	TRBV28	TRBJ2-7	TGTGCCAGCAGGCAAGCAGGACAGGCATACGAGCAGTACTTC	CASRQAGQAYEQYF
TRBD2	TRBV28	TRBJ2-1	TGTGCCAGCAGCCTCCCAGGGCGGGGGGCGTCCTACAATGAGCAGTTCTTC	CASSLPGRGASYNEQFF
TRBD1	TRBV6-6	TRBJ2-5	TGTGCCACCAAACAGGGGGCTGGAGAGACCCAGTACTTC	CATKQGAGETQYF
-	TRBV5-6	TRBJ2-3	TGTGCCAGCAGCCTAAAGAACACAGATACGCAGTATTTT	CASSLKNTDTQYF
-	TRBV6-5	TRBJ2-7	TGTGCCAGCAGAAAGACAGGTCCCACTTCCTACGAGCAGTACTTC	CASRKTGPTSYEQYF
-	TRBV29-1	TRBJ1-1	TGCAGCGTTGGTCGAGTGCTGATGAACACTGAAGCTTTCTTT	CSVGRVLMNTEAFF
-	TRBV28	TRBJ2-6	TGTGCCAGCAAGGCGGGGTGGGGGGCCAACGTCCTGACTTTC	CASKAGWGANVLTF
TRBD1	TRBV9	TRBJ2-5	TGTGCCAGCAGCGTAGGACCTCGGACAGGGGAAGAGACCCAGTACTTC	CASSVGPRTGEETQYF
-	TRBV7-2	TRBJ2-3	TGTGCCAGCAGCTTAGAGCGCCCGGGAACAGATACGCAGTATTTT	CASSLERPGTDTQYF
TRBD2	TRBV19	TRBJ2-5	TGTGCCACCTCTCCGGGGGGGCGGGGAGAGACCCAGTACTTC	CATSPGGRGETQYF
-	TRBV19	TRBJ2-2	TGTGCCACCAACGTAGTAAACACCGGGGAGCTGTTTTTT	CATNVVNTGELFF
-	TRBV27	TRBJ2-7	TGTGCCAGCAGTTACAGGGTCGGGCAGTCCGAGCAGTACTTC	CASSYRVGQSEQYF
-	TRBV28	TRBJ1-6	TGTGCCAGCAGAACGACAGGCGGTTATTCACCCCTCCACTTT	CASRTTGGYSPLHF
-	TRBV5-5	TRBJ1-5	TGTGCCAGCAGCTTGGAGGGGGGGTACAACAATCAGCCCCAGCATTTT	CASSLEGGYNNQPQHF
TRBD1	TRBV19	TRBJ1-5	TGTGCCAGTAGTATAGTGCAGGGGGCGCATCAGCCCCAGCATTTT	CASSIVQGAHQPQHF
TRBD2	TRBV9	TRBJ2-1	TGTGCCAGCAGCGTAGAAGGACTAGCGGGAGGTGGCAATGAGCAGTTCTTC	CASSVEGLAGGGNEQFF
-	TRBV1	TRBJ2-2	TGCACCAGCAGCCAAGATTTGAGGGCGCAGGGGGAGAGAGCGGACACCGGGGAGCTGTTTTTT	CTSSQDLRAQGERADTGELFF
-	TRBV7-2	TRBJ2-5	TGTGCCAGCAGCTTAGATTTCAGGGGTGGCCAAGAGACCCAGTACTTC	CASSLDFRGGQETQYF
TRBD1	TRBV5-1	TRBJ1-1	TGCGCCAGCAGCTCCAGGGGGCAGGGGGTGAAGACTGAAGCTTTCTTT	CASSSRGQGVKTEAFF
TRBD2	TRBV7-3	TRBJ2-5	TGTGCCAGCAGCTCGGGGACTAGCTTGTTCGAGACCCAGTACTTC	CASSSGTSLFETQYF
TRBD1	TRBV5-4	TRBJ2-3	TGTGCCAGCAGCCCAAACAGGGGTACCACAGATACGCAGTATTTT	CASSPNRGTTDTQYF
TRBD1	TRBV18	TRBJ1-3	TGTGCCAGCTCCCCGGGACAGGGAGGAAACACCATATATTTT	CASSPGQGGNTIYF
TRBD2	TRBV4-1	TRBJ2-5	TGCGCCAGCAGCCAAGATATGAGCGGGAGGGCCGGGAGCAGGAGTGAGACCCAGTACTTC	CASSQDMSGRAGSRSETQYF
-	TRBV6-5	TRBJ1-1	TGTGCCACTTCGAGGGGCGGGAGGGCTTTCTTT	CATSRGGRAFF
TRBD1	TRBV11-3	TRBJ1-4	TGTGCCAGCAGCTTAGGGCAGGGGGCGCCCCCCACAACTAATGAAAAACTGTTTTTT	CASSLGQGAPPTTNEKLFF
-	TRBV5-1	TRBJ2-5	TGCGCCAGCAGCCTCAGGGCCCAAGAGACCCAGTACTTC	CASSLRAQETQYF
TRBD1	TRBV5-1	TRBJ1-1	TGCGCCAGCAGCTTAATACAGGGGGGGAACACTGAAGCTTTCTTT	CASSLIQGGNTEAFF